These 3 T cell receptor beta chains were all obtained from the same sample, sequenced in a study of T-cell memory formation after mild COVID-19. TCRdb re-analysed the 5' RACE reads in MiXCR, keeping a single row per CDR3 protein. Of more than 150,000 distinct CDR3 sequences in the sample, 18% were seen once. Sequenced sample: PBMCs or a T cell subset sorted from them (not recorded which). The receptors originated from a man younger than 35 who had mild COVID-19 (a few samples of this study predate the infection). Cell type and time point are not known.

In the case of this clonotype: One end of the junction is discordant with germline, which a read error may explain. The CDR3 DNA reads TGTGCTAGCAGCTTAGAGGGGGGGCCTGACACTGAAGCTTTCTTT. As protein: CASSLEGGPDTEAFF. V and J are TRBV7-7 and TRBJ1-1, with D possibly being TRBD1 (6 bases). Germline V gives CDR1 SSHAT, CDR2 FNYEAQ (reference sequence). The CDR3 runs to 15 residues. The full variable domain, its missing parts supplied by reference TRBV7-7 and TRBJ1-1, is GAGVSQSPRYKVTKRGQDVTLRCDPISSHATLYWYQQALGQGPEFLTYFNYEAQPDKSGLPSDRFSAERPEGSISTLTIQRTEQRDSAMYRCASSLEGGPDTEAFFGQGTRLTVV.

The V call is TRBV28, the J call TRBJ2-1; the match to TRBD2 covers 14 bases. The CDR3 runs 18 residues. V trimming: 6 bases; J trimming: 8 bases; junction bases outside the gene matches: 15. Germline V gene sequence: CDR1 MDHEN, CDR2 SYDVKM. CDR3 DNA sequence: TGTGCCAGCAGATTCCGGACTAGCGGGGGGAAATTGGGGTATGAGCAGTTCTTC. Protein: CASRFRTSGGKLGYEQFF.

V gene TRBV4-3 combines with J gene TRBJ2-3, with D possibly being TRBD2 (5 bases). CDR1 and CDR2 from the germline V gene are LGHNA and YSLEER. V lost 4 bases and J lost 1, with 15 bases in between. This CDR3 is 16 amino acids long. The CDR3 sequence: CASSRRAASGTDTQYF. CDR3 nucleotides: TGCGCCAGCAGCCGGCGGGCAGCCTCAGGCACAGATACGCAGTATTTT.